This is a list of T cell receptor beta chains from one sample in a study of blood T cell repertoires in COVID-19. TCRdb's table, derived via immunoSEQ multiplex PCR, lists solely in-frame clones and lacks some. This table has about 400,000 clones, nearly 90% appearing once. Sequenced sample: PBMCs or T cells enriched from blood (not recorded which). The receptor source for this set is a woman aged 35 to 49 with acute COVID-19. Both conserved end residues are part of each CDR3. D genes are given only for firm matches. Not all rows give a size; the values are once, few, many and, for expanded clones, a class.

NA	TRBJ2-5	NA	TRBV9	TGTGCCAGCAGCGGAGAAGACAGCAGGGAGACCCAGTACTTC	CASSGEDSRETQYF
TRBD2	TRBJ2-1	NA	TRBV12-3/TRBV12-4	TGTGCCAGCAGGTTAAGCGGGAGTGAGCAGTTCTTC	CASRLSGSEQFF
NA	TRBJ2-3	NA	TRBV10-3	TGTGCCATCAGTTTTGGGGCAGGGGCCGAGAGCACAGATACGCAGTATTTT	CAISFGAGAESTDTQYF
TRBD1	TRBJ2-7	NA	TRBV7-9	TGTGCCAGCAGCTCACCGACAGGGACGGGCGCCGAGCAGTACTTC	CASSSPTGTGAEQYF
TRBD1	TRBJ2-1	NA	TRBV18	TGTGCCAGCTCAAAAGACAGGGGGATGGCCAATGAGCAGTTCTTC	CASSKDRGMANEQFF
TRBD2	TRBJ2-5	NA	TRBV3-1/TRBV3-2	TGTGCCAGCAGCCAAGATATAGCGGGGGCCCAAGAGACCCAGTACTTC	CASSQDIAGAQETQYF
TRBD2	TRBJ2-7	NA	TRBV11-3	TGTGCCAGCAGCCCAAGAGCCCCCGGGACTAGCGGGGGGTACTACGAGCAGTACTTC	CASSPRAPGTSGGYYEQYF
NA	TRBJ1-2	NA	TRBV29-1	TGCAGCGTCCCCAGCCTAGGACAAGGCCCGTCGGACACCTTC	CSVPSLGQGPSDTF
NA	TRBJ2-1	NA	TRBV7-8	TGTGCCAGCAGCTTAGTAGCCGCCCCCTACAATGAGCAGTTCTTC	CASSLVAAPYNEQFF
NA	TRBJ1-2	once	TRBV19	TGTGCCAGTAGTATAGTAGCAGGGAAGGACGGCTACACCTTC	CASSIVAGKDGYTF
NA	TRBJ1-2	NA	TRBV3-1/TRBV3-2	TGTGCCAGCAGCCAAGCGAGTGTTAGGAGAGCAGATGGCTACACCTTC	CASSQASVRRADGYTF
NA	TRBJ1-2	NA	TRBV19	TGTGCCAGTAGTACCTTACAGGGAACCCATGGCTACACCTTC	CASSTLQGTHGYTF
NA	TRBJ2-3	NA	TRBV6-5	TGTGCCAGCATGGTTGGACTCACAGATACGCAGTATTTT	CASMVGLTDTQYF
TRBD1	TRBJ1-1	NA	TRBV7-8	TGTGCCAGCAGCTCCTACAGGGGGCGGAACACTGAAGCTTTCTTT	CASSSYRGRNTEAFF
NA	TRBJ2-5	NA	TRBV2	TGTGCCAGCAGGCAGGGCGGAGAGACCCAGTACTTC	CASRQGGETQYF
NA	TRBJ1-2	NA	TRBV7-2	TGTGCCAGCAGCTTAGGGGGACAAGATAGGACCTATGGCTACACCTTC	CASSLGGQDRTYGYTF
NA	TRBJ2-7	NA	TRBV6-5	TGTGCCAGCAGTTCCCCACTGATGACACGAACCTACGAGCAGTACTTC	CASSSPLMTRTYEQYF
NA	TRBJ1-6	NA	TRBV19	TGTGCCAGTAGTACGTGGGGGGAGAATTCACCCCTCCACTTT	CASSTWGENSPLHF
NA	TRBJ1-1	NA	TRBV20-1	TGCAGTGCTAAAGATGGTCTTGAGGCTTTCTTT	CSAKDGLEAFF
TRBD2	TRBJ2-1	once	TRBV9	TGTGCCAGCAGCGTAGGAGCGGGGGGAGATAATGAGCAGTTCTTC	CASSVGAGGDNEQFF
TRBD1	TRBJ2-3	NA	TRBV7-9	TGTGCCAGCAGCTTAGCGGGACAGGGAAGCACAGATACGCAGTATTTT	CASSLAGQGSTDTQYF
NA	TRBJ2-6	NA	TRBV5-1	TGCGCCAGCAGCTATTCAGACGGGAGGGCCAACGTCCTGACTTTC	CASSYSDGRANVLTF
NA	TRBJ1-2	NA	TRBV4-2	TGTGCCAGCAGCCAACAGGGGCTCTATGGCTACACCTTC	CASSQQGLYGYTF
TRBD1	TRBJ1-1	NA	TRBV4-1	TGCGCCAGCAGCCCCCGGGACAGCCTTAACACTGAAGCTTTCTTT	CASSPRDSLNTEAFF
TRBD1	TRBJ1-5	NA	TRBV19	TGTGCCAGTAACCCGACAGGGTTATGGAATCAGCCCCAGCATTTT	CASNPTGLWNQPQHF
NA	TRBJ1-1	NA	TRBV5-1	TGCGCCAGCAGCTGGGGGGGCACTGAAGCTTTCTTT	CASSWGGTEAFF
NA	TRBJ2-5	NA	TRBV20-1	TGCAGTGCTAGTCCCCGGGGTCGGTCCTCAGAGACCCAGTACTTC	CSASPRGRSSETQYF
TRBD1	TRBJ1-5	NA	TRBV24-1	TGTGCCACCAGTGATGGAGGGACAGATAGCAATCAGCCCCAGCATTTT	CATSDGGTDSNQPQHF
NA	TRBJ1-5	NA	TRBV15	TGTGCCACCAGCAGAGGAAGGGGTGGCAATCAGCCCCAGCATTTT	CATSRGRGGNQPQHF
NA	TRBJ1-5	NA	TRBV6-2/TRBV6-3	TGTGCCAGCAGTTACACATACGGTGAGACAGGCTATCAGCCCCAGCATTTT	CASSYTYGETGYQPQHF
NA	TRBJ1-1	NA	TRBV7-9	TGTGCCAGCAGCGGCTCCGGGGGGCTCGGGAGTACGACTGAAGCTTTCTTT	CASSGSGGLGSTTEAFF
NA	TRBJ1-2	NA	TRBV2	TGTGCCAGCAGGGAAAGACCCGGGACACTATATGGCTACACCTTC	CASRERPGTLYGYTF
TRBD2	TRBJ2-1	NA	TRBV3-1/TRBV3-2	TGTGCCAGCAGCCAGCGGGGACTAGCGGGGGAAGAGCAGTTCTTC	CASSQRGLAGEEQFF
TRBD1	TRBJ2-7	few	TRBV23-1	TGCGCCAGCAGTCAATCGAAGGGAGGGACAGGGGATTGCGAGCAGTACTTC	CASSQSKGGTGDCEQYF